This T cell receptor beta chain was profiled in a study of early T cells in non-severe SARS-CoV-2 infection. Study information: Bulk RNA isolated from unsorted whole blood underwent sequencing; chains were not paired. General study findings and limits: CD4 and private specificities were missed by VDJdb matching, which favored anti-spike CD8 responses.

A remark on this clonotype: Its antigen is currently unknown.

Germline CDR1 MNHEY, CDR2 SMNVEV (reference sequence). J gave up 2 bases and V 3 bases, and 9 bases lay outside the gene matches. The length of the CDR3 is 17 residues. Unique molecular identifiers tagged individual cDNA molecules. TCRdb independently ran MiXCR on the 5' RACE reads; one entry per CDR3 protein. The data contain some 30,000 distinct CDR3 sequences, 5% to 6% of them singletons. The rearrangement joins TRBV27 to TRBJ2-1, with 8 bases lining up with TRBD2. What was sequenced was whole blood. The origin of this receptor is an adult who was a healthcare worker with PCR-confirmed SARS-CoV-2 infection or an uninfected control (not recorded which). The CDR3 protein is CASSFLSTSGPYNEQFF. The CDR3 DNA reads as TGTGCCAGCAGTTTTCTTTCAACTAGCGGACCCTACAATGAGCAGTTCTTC.